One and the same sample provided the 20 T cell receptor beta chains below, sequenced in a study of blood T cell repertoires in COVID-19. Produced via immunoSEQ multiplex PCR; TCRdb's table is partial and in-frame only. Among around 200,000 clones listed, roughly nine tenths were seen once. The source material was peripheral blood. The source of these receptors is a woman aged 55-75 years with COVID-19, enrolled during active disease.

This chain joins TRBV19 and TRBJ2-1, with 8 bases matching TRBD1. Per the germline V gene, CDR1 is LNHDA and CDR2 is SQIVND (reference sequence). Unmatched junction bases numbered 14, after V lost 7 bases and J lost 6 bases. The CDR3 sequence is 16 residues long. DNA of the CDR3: TGTGCCAGTACCCCCCGATCGTCAGGGGGCTTCAATGAGCAGTTCTTC. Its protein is CASTPRSSGGFNEQFF. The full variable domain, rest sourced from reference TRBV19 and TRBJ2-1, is DGGITQSPKYLFRKEGQNVTLSCEQNLNHDAMYWYRQDPGQGLRLIYYSQIVNDFQKGDIAEGYSVSREKKESFPLTVTSAQKNPTAFYLCASTPRSSGGFNEQFFGPGTRLTVL.

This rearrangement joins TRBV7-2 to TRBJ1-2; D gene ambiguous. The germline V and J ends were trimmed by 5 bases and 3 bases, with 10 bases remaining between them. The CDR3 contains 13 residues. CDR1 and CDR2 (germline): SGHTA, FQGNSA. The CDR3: CASSLTPDYGYTF. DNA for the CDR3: TGTGCCAGCAGCCTGACTCCTGACTATGGCTACACCTTC. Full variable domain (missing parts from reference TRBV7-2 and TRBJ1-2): GAGVSQSPSNKVTEKGKDVELRCDPISGHTALYWYRQSLGQGLEFLIYFQGNSAPDKSGLPSDRFSAERTGGSVSTLTIQRTQQEDSAVYLCASSLTPDYGYTFGSGTRLTVV.

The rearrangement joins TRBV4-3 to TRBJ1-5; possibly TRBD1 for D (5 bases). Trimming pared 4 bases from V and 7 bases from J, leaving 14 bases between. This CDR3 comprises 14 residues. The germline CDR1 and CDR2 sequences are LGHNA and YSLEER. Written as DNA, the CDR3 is TGCGCCAGCAGCCGCGGGACTGGGAGGCAGCCCCAGCATTTT. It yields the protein CASSRGTGRQPQHF.

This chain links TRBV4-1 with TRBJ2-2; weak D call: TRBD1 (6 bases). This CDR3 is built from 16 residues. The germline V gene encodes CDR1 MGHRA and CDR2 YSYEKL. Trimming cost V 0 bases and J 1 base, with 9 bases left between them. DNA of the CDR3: TGCGCCAGCAGCCAAGACGGGACACTGAACACCGGGGAGCTGTTTTTT. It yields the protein CASSQDGTLNTGELFF.

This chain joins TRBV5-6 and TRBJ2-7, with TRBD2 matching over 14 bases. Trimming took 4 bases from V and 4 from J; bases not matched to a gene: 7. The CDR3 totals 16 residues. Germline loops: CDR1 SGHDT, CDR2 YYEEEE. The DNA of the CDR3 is TGTGCCAGCAGCAGGGGACTAGCGGGAGAGGGGTACGAGCAGTACTTC. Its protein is CASSRGLAGEGYEQYF. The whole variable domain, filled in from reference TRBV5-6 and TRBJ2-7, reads DAGVTQSPTHLIKTRGQQVTLRCSPKSGHDTVSWYQQALGQGPQFIFQYYEEEERQRGNFPDRFSGHQFPNYSSELNVNALLLGDSALYLCASSRGLAGEGYEQYFGPGTRLTVT.

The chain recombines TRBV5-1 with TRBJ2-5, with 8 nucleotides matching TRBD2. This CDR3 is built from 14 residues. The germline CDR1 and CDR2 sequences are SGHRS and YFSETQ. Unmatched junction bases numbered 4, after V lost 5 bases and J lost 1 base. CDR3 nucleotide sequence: TGCGCCAGCAGTTTGAGCGGGAGCCAAGAGACCCAGTACTTC. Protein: CASSLSGSQETQYF. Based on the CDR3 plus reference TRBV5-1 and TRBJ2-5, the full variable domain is KAGVTQTPRYLIKTRGQQVTLSCSPISGHRSVSWYQQTPGQGLQFLFEYFSETQRNKGNFPGRFSGRQFSNSRSEMNVSTLELGDSALYLCASSLSGSQETQYFGPGTRLLVL.

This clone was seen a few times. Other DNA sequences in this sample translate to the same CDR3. The CDR3 DNA reads TGCGCCAGCAGCTTGGGGGGCAGGAGCTCCTACAATGAGCAGTTCTTC. Encoded protein: CASSLGGRSSYNEQFF. The chain carries TRBV5-1 and TRBJ2-1; a possible D gene is TRBD1 (5 bases). CDR1 SGHRS and CDR2 YFSETQ come from the germline V gene. V lost 0 bases to trimming and J lost 0 bases, with 10 bases between them. CDR3 length: 16 amino acids.

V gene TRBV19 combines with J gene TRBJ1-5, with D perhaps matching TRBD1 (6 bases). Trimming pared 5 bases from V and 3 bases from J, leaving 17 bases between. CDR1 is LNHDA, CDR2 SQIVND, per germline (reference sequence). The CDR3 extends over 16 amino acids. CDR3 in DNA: TGTGCCAGTAGTGAGCCCTCTGGGGGGGCCAATCAGCCCCAGCATTTT. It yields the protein CASSEPSGGANQPQHF.

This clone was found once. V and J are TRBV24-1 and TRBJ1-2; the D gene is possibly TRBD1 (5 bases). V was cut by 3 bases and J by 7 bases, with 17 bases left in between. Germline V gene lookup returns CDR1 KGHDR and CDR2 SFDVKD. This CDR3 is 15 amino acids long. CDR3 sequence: CATSDPDRGVSGYTF. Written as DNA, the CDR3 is TGTGCCACCAGTGATCCCGACAGAGGAGTCAGTGGCTACACCTTC.

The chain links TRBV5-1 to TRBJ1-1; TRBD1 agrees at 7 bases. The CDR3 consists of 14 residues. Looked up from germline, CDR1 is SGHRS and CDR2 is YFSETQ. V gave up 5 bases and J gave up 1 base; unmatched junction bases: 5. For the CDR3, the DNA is TGCGCCAGCAGTACGGGGACAGCGAACACTGAAGCTTTCTTT. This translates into CASSTGTANTEAFF.

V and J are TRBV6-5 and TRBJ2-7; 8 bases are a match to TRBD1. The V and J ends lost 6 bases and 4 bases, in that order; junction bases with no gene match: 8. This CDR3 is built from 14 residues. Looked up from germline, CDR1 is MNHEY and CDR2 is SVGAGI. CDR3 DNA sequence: TGTGCCAGCAGCCGGACAGGGCTTGGTTACGAGCAGTACTTC. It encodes CASSRTGLGYEQYF.

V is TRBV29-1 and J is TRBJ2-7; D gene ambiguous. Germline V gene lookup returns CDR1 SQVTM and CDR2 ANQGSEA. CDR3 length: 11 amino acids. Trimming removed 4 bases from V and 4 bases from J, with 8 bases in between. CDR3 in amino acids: CSVVRRYEQYF. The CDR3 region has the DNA TGCAGCGTTGTGCGGCGGTACGAGCAGTACTTC.

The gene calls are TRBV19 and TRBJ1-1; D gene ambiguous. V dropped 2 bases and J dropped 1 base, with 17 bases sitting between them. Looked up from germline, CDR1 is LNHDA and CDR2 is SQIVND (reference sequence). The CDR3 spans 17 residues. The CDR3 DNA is TGTGCCAGTAGTATAATTGGCCCTAACGAGGGGAACACTGAAGCTTTCTTT. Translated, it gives CASSIIGPNEGNTEAFF.

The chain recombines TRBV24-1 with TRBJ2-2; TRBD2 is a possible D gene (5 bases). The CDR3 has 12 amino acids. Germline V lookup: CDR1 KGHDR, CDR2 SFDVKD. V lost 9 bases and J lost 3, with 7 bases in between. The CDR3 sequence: CATREYTGELFF. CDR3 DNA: TGTGCCACCCGGGAATACACCGGGGAGCTGTTTTTT.

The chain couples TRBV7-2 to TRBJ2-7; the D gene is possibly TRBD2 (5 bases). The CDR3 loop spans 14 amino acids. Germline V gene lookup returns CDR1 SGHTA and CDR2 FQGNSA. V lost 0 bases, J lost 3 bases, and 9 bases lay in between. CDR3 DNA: TGTGCCAGCAGCTTAGCGTACCGGGGCTACGAGCAGTACTTC. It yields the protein CASSLAYRGYEQYF.

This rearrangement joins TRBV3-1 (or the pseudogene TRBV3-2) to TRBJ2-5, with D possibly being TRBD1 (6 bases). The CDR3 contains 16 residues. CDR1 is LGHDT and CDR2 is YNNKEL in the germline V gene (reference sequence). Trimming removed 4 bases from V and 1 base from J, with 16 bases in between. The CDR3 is CASSLKTGDLQETQYF. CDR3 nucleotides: TGTGCCAGCAGCCTGAAGACAGGAGATCTCCAAGAGACCCAGTACTTC.

The CDR3 bases are TGCGCCAGCAGTGAGCTGGGGGCTGGCACAGATACGCAGTATTTT. Protein: CASSELGAGTDTQYF. V usage is TRBV10-1 and J usage is TRBJ2-3; tentatively, D is TRBD1 (6 bases). The germline V gene has CDR1 WNHNN and CDR2 SYGVQD (reference sequence). The CDR3 is 15 residues long. The V end was cut by 2 bases, the J end by 1 base, with 10 bases between.

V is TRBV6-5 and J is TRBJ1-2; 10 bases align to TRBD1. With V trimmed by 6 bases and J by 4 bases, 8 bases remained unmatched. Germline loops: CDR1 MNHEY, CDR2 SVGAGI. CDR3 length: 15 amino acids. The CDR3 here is CASSLGTGVIYGYTF. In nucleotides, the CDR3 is TGTGCCAGCAGCCTCGGGACAGGGGTGATCTATGGCTACACCTTC.

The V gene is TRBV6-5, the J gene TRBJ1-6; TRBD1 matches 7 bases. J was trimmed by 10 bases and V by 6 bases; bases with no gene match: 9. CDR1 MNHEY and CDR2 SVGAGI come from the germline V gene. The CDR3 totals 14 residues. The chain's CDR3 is CASRTYRGWSPLHF. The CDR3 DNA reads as TGTGCCAGCAGGACCTACAGGGGTTGGTCACCCCTCCACTTT.

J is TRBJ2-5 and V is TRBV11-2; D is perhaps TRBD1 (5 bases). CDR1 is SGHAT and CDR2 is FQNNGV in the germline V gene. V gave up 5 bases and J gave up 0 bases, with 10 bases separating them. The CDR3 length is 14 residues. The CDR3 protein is CASSKTGDQETQYF. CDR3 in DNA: TGTGCCAGCAGCAAAACAGGAGACCAAGAGACCCAGTACTTC.